This T cell receptor beta chain appears in the sequencing data of a study of blood T cell repertoires in COVID-19. Overall study: The United States, Italy and Spain provided the acute and convalescent COVID-19 samples. T cells, B-cell-depleted T cells, or PBMCs supplied cDNA or gDNA.

CDR3 length: 12 residues. Trimming left V 8 bases short and J 3 bases short, with 10 bases between. Authors' data handling: From reference gene primer amplification, estimates of nucleated cell counts were derived. Here immunoSEQ multiplex PCR was the method, and the copy in TCRdb shows in-frame clones only, minus some. That table gives V, J and clone size, and the DNA gave D and trimming. The sample lists around 270,000 clones, approximately 90% occurring once. V gene TRBV12-3 or TRBV12-4 combines with J gene TRBJ1-1; tentatively, D is TRBD1 (6 bases). The sequencing input was peripheral blood. This receptor was obtained from a man in his forties with acute or convalescent COVID-19. The CDR3 spells CASVGGDTEAFF. The CDR3, as DNA: TGTGCCAGCGTAGGGGGGGACACTGAAGCTTTCTTT.